Reported below is one TCR beta chain. TCRdb called the 5' RACE reads again in MiXCR, with one record for every CDR3 protein. The table shows some 240,000 distinct CDR3 sequences, with 8.6% occurring only once. These data belong to a study of CD8 T cells in ankylosing spondylitis. Germline CDR1 reads KGHDR; CDR2 reads SFDVKD. The CDR3 consists of 13 residues. With 1 base removed from V and 6 bases from J, the gap between germline ends came to 8 bases. This chain connects TRBV24-1 to TRBJ1-2, with no clear D. Sequenced: blood, either unsorted or a sorted T cell fraction (not recorded which). This receptor was taken from a male donor with ankylosing spondylitis or in good health (not recorded which). The CDR3 coding sequence is TGTGCCACCAGTGATTTCGGCGGGAATGGCTACACCTTC. This translates into CATSDFGGNGYTF.